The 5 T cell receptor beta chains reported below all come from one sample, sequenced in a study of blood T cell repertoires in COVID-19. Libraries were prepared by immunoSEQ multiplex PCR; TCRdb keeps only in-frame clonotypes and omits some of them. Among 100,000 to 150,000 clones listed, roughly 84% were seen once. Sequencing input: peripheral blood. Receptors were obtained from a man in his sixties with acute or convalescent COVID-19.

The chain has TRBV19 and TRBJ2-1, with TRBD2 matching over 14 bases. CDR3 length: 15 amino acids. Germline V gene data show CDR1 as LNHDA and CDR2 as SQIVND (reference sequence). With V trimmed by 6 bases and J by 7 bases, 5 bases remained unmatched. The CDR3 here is CASRAGTSGRNEQFF. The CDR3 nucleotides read TGTGCCAGTAGGGCAGGGACTAGCGGGAGAAATGAGCAGTTCTTC.

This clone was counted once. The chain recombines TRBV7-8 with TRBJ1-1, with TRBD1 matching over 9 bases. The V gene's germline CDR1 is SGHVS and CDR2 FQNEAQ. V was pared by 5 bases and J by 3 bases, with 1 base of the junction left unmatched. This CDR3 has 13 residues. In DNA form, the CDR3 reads TGTGCCAGCAGCCGGGACAGGGACACTGAAGCTTTCTTT. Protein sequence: CASSRDRDTEAFF.

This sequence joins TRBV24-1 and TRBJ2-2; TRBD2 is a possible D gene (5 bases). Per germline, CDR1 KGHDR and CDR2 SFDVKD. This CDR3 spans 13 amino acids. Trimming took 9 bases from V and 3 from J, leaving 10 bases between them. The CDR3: CATRSGDTGELFF. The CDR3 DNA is TGTGCCACCCGATCCGGGGACACCGGGGAGCTGTTTTTT.

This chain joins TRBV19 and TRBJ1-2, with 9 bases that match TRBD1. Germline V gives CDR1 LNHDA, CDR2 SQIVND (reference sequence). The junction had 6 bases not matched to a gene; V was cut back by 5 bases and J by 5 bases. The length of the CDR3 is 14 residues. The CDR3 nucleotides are TGTGCCAGTAGTGGAGGGACAGGGTTATATGGCTACACCTTC. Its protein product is CASSGGTGLYGYTF.

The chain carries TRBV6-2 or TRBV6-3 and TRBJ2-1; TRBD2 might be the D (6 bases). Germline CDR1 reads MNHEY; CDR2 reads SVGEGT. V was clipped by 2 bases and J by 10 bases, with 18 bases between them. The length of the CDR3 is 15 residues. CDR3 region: CASSYGASNGGEQFF. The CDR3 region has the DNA TGTGCCAGCAGTTACGGGGCCTCAAATGGGGGGGAGCAGTTCTTC.